This TCR beta chain was sequenced during a study of cytomegalovirus exposure and HLA in healthy donors. Method: immunoSEQ multiplex PCR; TCRdb's copy keeps in-frame clones and lacks some. The sample has 200,000 or so clones, about 80% seen once. The CDR3 extends over 18 amino acids. With V trimmed by 6 bases and J by 5 bases, 17 bases remained unmatched. Germline V gene lookup returns CDR1 SGHAT and CDR2 FQNNGV. The chain has TRBV11-2 and TRBJ2-1; 9 positions match TRBD2. Sequencing input: PBMCs. This clonotype was obtained from a man younger than 35 in good health and CMV-seropositive. The CDR3 sequence: CASRAPGLAGTRHNEQFF. CDR3 DNA sequence: TGTGCCAGCAGAGCACCAGGGCTAGCGGGAACCCGACACAATGAGCAGTTCTTC.